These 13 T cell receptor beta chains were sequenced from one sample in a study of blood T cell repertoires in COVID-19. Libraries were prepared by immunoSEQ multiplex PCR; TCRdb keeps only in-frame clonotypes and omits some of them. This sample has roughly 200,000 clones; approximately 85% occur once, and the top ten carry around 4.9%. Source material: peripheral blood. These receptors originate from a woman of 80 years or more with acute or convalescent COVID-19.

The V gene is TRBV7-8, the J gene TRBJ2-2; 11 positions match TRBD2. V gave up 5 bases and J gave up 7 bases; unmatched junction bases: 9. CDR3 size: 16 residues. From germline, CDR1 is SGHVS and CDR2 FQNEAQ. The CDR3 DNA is TGTGCCAGCAGCGTCCAGGGACTAGCGGTCGTCGGGGAGCTGTTTTTT. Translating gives CASSVQGLAVVGELFF. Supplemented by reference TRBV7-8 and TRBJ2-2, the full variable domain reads GAGVSQSPRYKVAKRGQDVALRCDPISGHVSLFWYQQALGQGPEFLTYFQNEAQLDKSGLPSDRFFAERPEGSVSTLKIQRTQQEDSAVYLCASSVQGLAVVGELFFGEGSRLTVL.

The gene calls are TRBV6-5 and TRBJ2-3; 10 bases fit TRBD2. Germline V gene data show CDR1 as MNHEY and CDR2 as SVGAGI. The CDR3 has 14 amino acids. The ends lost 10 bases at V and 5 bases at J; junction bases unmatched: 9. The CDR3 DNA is TGTGCCACAGCGGGAGGGCCGAGGCGAGATACGCAGTATTTT. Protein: CATAGGPRRDTQYF.

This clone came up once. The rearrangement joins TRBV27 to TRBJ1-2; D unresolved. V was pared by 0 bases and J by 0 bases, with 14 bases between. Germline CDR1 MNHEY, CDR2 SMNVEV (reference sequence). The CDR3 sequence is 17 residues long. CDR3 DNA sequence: TGTGCCAGCAGTTTATCGTTTCTGGGAGGGACTAACTATGGCTACACCTTC. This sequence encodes CASSLSFLGGTNYGYTF.

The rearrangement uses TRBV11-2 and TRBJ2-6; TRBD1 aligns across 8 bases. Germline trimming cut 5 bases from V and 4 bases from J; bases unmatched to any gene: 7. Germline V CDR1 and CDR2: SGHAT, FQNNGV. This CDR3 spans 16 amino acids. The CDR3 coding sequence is TGTGCCAGCAGCACGCGCAGGGGGCTCGGGGCCAACGTCCTGACTTTC. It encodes CASSTRRGLGANVLTF.

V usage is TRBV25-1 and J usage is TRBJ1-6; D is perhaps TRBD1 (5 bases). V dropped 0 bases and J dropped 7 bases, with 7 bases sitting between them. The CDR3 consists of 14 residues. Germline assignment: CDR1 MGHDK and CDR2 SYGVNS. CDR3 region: CASSEYSGNSPLHF. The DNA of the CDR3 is TGTGCCAGCAGTGAATATTCAGGGAATTCACCCCTCCACTTT.

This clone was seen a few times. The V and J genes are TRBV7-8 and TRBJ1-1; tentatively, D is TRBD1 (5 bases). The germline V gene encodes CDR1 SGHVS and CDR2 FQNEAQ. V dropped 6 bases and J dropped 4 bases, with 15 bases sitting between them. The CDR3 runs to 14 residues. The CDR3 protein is CASSSRLGGTEAFF. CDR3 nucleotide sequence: TGTGCCAGCAGTTCCAGGCTGGGGGGCACTGAAGCTTTCTTT.

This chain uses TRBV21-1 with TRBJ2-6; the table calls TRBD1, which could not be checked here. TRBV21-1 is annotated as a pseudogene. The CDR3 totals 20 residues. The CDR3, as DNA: TGTGCCAGCAACTCGCAAGTTAAGGGGGTTGGACACTCTGGGGCCAACGTCCTGACTTTC. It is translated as CASNSQVKGVGHSGANVLTF.

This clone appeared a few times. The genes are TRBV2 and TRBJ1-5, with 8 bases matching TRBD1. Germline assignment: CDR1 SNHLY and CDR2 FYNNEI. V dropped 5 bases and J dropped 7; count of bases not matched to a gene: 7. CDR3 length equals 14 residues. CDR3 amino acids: CASSLGQGLQPQHF. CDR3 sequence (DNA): TGTGCCAGCAGTTTAGGACAGGGCTTACAGCCCCAGCATTTT.

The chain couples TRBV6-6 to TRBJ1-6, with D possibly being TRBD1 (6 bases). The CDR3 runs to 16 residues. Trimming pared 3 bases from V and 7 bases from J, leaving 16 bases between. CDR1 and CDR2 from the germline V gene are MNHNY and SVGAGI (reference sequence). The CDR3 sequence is CASSYLGGRGNSPLHF. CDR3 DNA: TGTGCCAGCAGTTATTTGGGAGGGAGGGGGAATTCACCCCTCCACTTT.

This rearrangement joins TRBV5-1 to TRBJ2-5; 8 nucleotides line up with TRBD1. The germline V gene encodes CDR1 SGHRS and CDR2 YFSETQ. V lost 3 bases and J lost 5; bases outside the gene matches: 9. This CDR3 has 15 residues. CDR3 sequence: CASSSTRGPGETQYF. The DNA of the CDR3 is TGCGCCAGCAGCTCAACCAGGGGGCCGGGGGAGACCCAGTACTTC.

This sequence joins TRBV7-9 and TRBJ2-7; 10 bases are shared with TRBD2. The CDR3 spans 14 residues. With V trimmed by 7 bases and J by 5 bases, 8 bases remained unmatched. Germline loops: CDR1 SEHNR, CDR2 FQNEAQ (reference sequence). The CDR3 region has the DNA TGTGCCAGCACTCGAAGCGGGAGGGATCACGAGCAGTACTTC. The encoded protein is CASTRSGRDHEQYF.

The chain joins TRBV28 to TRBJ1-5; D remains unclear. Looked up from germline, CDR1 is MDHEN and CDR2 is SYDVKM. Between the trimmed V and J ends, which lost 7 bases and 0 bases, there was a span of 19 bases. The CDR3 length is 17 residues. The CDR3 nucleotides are TGTGCCAGCAACCTCCCGAGAGACCACTATAGCAATCAGCCCCAGCATTTT. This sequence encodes CASNLPRDHYSNQPQHF.

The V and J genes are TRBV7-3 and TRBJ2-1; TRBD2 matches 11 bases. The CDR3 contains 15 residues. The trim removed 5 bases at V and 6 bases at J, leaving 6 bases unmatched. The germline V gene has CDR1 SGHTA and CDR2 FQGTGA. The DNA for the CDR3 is TGTGCCAGCAGCCTAGGACTAGCGGGCGTCAATGAGCAGTTCTTC. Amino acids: CASSLGLAGVNEQFF.